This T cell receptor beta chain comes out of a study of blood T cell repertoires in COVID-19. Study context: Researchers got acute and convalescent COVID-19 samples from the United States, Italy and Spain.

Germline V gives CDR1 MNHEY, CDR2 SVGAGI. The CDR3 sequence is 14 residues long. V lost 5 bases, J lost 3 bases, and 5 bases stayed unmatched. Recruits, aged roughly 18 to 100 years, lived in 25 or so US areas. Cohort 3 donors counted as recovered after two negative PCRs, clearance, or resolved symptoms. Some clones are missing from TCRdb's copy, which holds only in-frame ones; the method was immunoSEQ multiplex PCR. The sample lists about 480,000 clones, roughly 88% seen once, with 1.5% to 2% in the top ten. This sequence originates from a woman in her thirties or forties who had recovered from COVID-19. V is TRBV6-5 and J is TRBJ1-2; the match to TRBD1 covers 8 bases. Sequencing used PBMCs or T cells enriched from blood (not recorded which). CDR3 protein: CASSTRQGHYGYTF. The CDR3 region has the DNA TGTGCCAGCAGTACCCGACAGGGGCACTATGGCTACACCTTC.